This T cell receptor (beta chain) appears in the sequencing data of a study of cytomegalovirus exposure and HLA in healthy donors. It was with 60 Vbeta and 13 Jbeta primers that the PCR ran. Profiling relied on immunoSEQ multiplex PCR, and the TCRdb table lists in-frame clones only, not all of them. The table includes about 160,000 clones, roughly 78% detected once. Overall study findings and caveats: Many donors carried some public TCRs, although rarity characterized most TCR sequences. Later, TCR association rates were found to vary by HLA locus, highest for DRB1 and lowest for HLA-C.

CDR3 length: 14 amino acids. The V segment lost 5 bases and the J segment 8 bases; nucleotides outside the gene matches: 9. The germline gives CDR1 SGHDN, CDR2 FVKESK. Note on this clone: As yet, its antigen is unknown.

The sequence was obtained from a man in his forties or fifties in good health and CMV-seronegative. The V gene is TRBV14, the J gene TRBJ2-3, with 8 positions matching TRBD2. The sample was PBMCs. CDR3: CASSDTSGVGTQYF. DNA for the CDR3: TGTGCCAGCAGCGACACTAGCGGAGTAGGTACGCAGTATTTT.